The 32 T cell receptor beta chains below all came from one sample that was sequenced in a study of human T cells and chemical hapten exposure. Each CDR3 protein gets one entry after TCRdb re-called the RACE reads with MiXCR. The sample yields around 100,000 distinct CDR3 sequences, 9.5% to 12% seen once. Time point denoted: patch test 2, 6 weeks after DPC sensitization. Treatment specified: therapeutic diphenylcyclopropenone sensitization with weekly scalp DPC. Sequenced material: whole blood, taken in connection with sensitization to the hapten diphenylcyclopropenone (DPC). These receptors came from a woman aged 40 to 49 with alopecia areata. Some clones in this sample may be carry-over from other donors' samples.

This clonotype has ten or more counts. The V gene is TRBV12-3 or TRBV12-4, the J gene TRBJ1-1; 7 nucleotides agree with TRBD1. The CDR3 covers 13 residues. V gave up 5 bases and J gave up 11 bases; unmatched junction bases: 11. The CDR3 loop reads CASSPQGRRRAFF. The DNA for the CDR3 is TGTGCCAGCAGTCCACAGGGGCGCAGGCGGGCTTTCTTT.

This clonotype was seen only once. The gene calls are TRBV12-3 or TRBV12-4 and TRBJ2-2; TRBD1 or TRBD2 may be the D gene (10 bases each). This CDR3 spans 16 amino acids. V dropped 6 bases and J dropped 6 bases, with 20 bases sitting between them. The CDR3 is CASSETSGTGAGELFF. CDR3 coding DNA: TGTGCCAGCAGCGAAACTAGCGGGACAGGGGCCGGGGAGCTGTTTTTT.

This clonotype was observed a handful of times. This sequence joins TRBV3-1 and TRBJ1-5, with TRBD1 as a possible D gene (6 bases). V was trimmed by 1 base and J by 4 bases, leaving 11 bases between them. In germline, CDR1 is LGHDT, CDR2 YNNKEL (reference sequence). This CDR3 spans 15 amino acids. Here the CDR3 DNA reads TGTGCCAGCAGCCAAGCGACGACAGGAAATCAGCCCCAGCATTTT. Its translation: CASSQATTGNQPQHF.

This clonotype was picked up many times. The chain has TRBV7-9 and TRBJ2-1; TRBD2 agrees at 12 bases. The germline CDR1 and CDR2 sequences are SEHNR and FQNEAQ (reference sequence). CDR3 length: 18 amino acids. Trimming removed 2 bases from V and 9 bases from J; junction bases left unmatched: 14. CDR3: CASSLWGRLAGERGEQFF. The CDR3 DNA follows: TGTGCCAGCAGCTTATGGGGACGACTAGCGGGGGAGAGGGGTGAGCAGTTCTTC.

This clonotype was seen a handful of times. This chain joins TRBV29-1 and TRBJ2-3, with D unclear. Trimming shortened V by 6 bases and J by 2 bases, and 6 bases separated the two germline ends. CDR1 is SQVTM and CDR2 is ANQGSEA in the germline V gene. The CDR3 length is 11 residues. The CDR3 DNA sequence: TGCAGCGTATTCACCACAGATACGCAGTATTTT. Residues: CSVFTTDTQYF.

This clonotype has just a few counts. The chain carries TRBV6-1 and TRBJ2-7; D uncertain. The CDR3 extends over 17 amino acids. In germline, CDR1 is MNHNS, CDR2 SASEGT. V lost 7 bases and J lost 2, with 24 bases in between. The CDR3 nucleotides are TGTGCCAGCACCCAACGCCCGTTGGCCTCAAGCCCCTACGAGCAGTACTTC. Translated, it gives CASTQRPLASSPYEQYF.

This clonotype was seen at least ten times. The chain has TRBV29-1 and TRBJ1-5; D gene unclear. Germline V lookup: CDR1 SQVTM, CDR2 ANQGSEA. The CDR3 has 13 amino acids. The V end lost 4 bases, the J end lost 4 bases, and 11 bases lay between the germline ends. The CDR3 reads CSVAWGINQPQHF. DNA for the CDR3: TGCAGCGTTGCTTGGGGAATTAATCAGCCCCAGCATTTT.

This clonotype was counted at least ten times. This chain links TRBV6-6 with TRBJ2-2; 8 nucleotides match TRBD2. V lost 10 bases, J lost 3 bases, and 16 bases stayed unmatched. This CDR3 is 17 amino acids long. Germline assignment: CDR1 MNHNY and CDR2 SVGAGI (reference sequence). Here the CDR3 reads CATTTSAGGVDTGELFF. CDR3 DNA sequence: TGTGCCACCACGACTTCAGCCGGGGGGGTCGACACCGGGGAGCTGTTTTTT.

This clonotype was counted between two and nine times. V gene TRBV10-3 combines with J gene TRBJ2-3; weak D call: TRBD2 (5 bases). This CDR3 region has 15 residues. Germline CDR1 reads ENHRY; CDR2 reads SYGVKD. With 6 bases removed from V and 5 bases from J, the gap between germline ends came to 18 bases. As DNA, the CDR3 is TGTGCCATCAGCCGAGGGTCGGCCGACGGAGATACGCAGTATTTT. It yields the protein CAISRGSADGDTQYF.

In its sample, this clonotype was seen a few times. The chain has TRBV20-1 and TRBJ1-1; D perhaps matches TRBD1 (5 bases). The CDR3 is 15 residues long. Germline loops: CDR1 DFQATT, CDR2 SNEGSKA (reference sequence). The V end was cut by 0 bases, the J end by 0 bases, with 11 bases between. Here the CDR3 DNA reads TGCAGTGCTAGAGATAGGTGGGGGATGAACACTGAAGCTTTCTTT. It codes for CSARDRWGMNTEAFF.

This chain links TRBV18 with TRBJ1-2; 7 nucleotides agree with TRBD1. Germline CDR1 KGHSH, CDR2 LQKENI. The CDR3 totals 13 residues. V was pared by 6 bases and J by 3 bases, with 4 bases of the junction left unmatched. The CDR3 loop is CASSIDRDYGYTF. CDR3 sequence (DNA): TGTGCCAGCTCCATAGACAGGGACTATGGCTACACCTTC.

This chain connects TRBV6-5 to TRBJ1-1; D gene unclear. The V gene lost 6 bases and the J gene lost 1 base, with 9 bases spanning the gap. The CDR3 length is 13 residues. CDR1 is MNHEY, CDR2 SVGAGI, per germline. The CDR3 here is CASSAVRNTEAFF. CDR3 nucleotides: TGTGCCAGCAGCGCCGTACGGAACACTGAAGCTTTCTTT.

This clonotype was counted a few times. The chain recombines TRBV5-4 with TRBJ2-1; D is tentatively TRBD1 or TRBD2 (5 bases each). Trimming took off 0 bases at V and 7 bases at J, with 11 bases between the two ends. This CDR3 contains 14 residues. The germline V gene encodes CDR1 SGHNT and CDR2 YYREEE (reference sequence). The CDR3 reads CASSLAGPPNEQFF. CDR3 in DNA: TGTGCCAGCAGCTTGGCGGGGCCGCCTAATGAGCAGTTCTTC. The full variable domain, completed using reference TRBV5-4 and TRBJ2-1, is ETGVTQSPTHLIKTRGQQVTLRCSSQSGHNTVSWYQQALGQGPQFIFQYYREEENGRGNFPPRFSGLQFPNYSSELNVNALELDDSALYLCASSLAGPPNEQFFGPGTRLTVL.

The rearrangement joins TRBV6-2 or TRBV6-3 to TRBJ1-4, with D uncertain. The CDR3 has 14 residues. Germline assignment: CDR1 MNHEY and CDR2 SVGEGT. Trimming cost V 5 bases and J 8 bases, with 15 bases left between them. The CDR3 here is CASSHPRLGEKLFF. DNA for the CDR3: TGTGCCAGCAGTCATCCGAGGCTCGGAGAAAAACTGTTTTTT.

Here the CDR3 DNA reads TGCAGCGCTGGACAGGCCTACGAGCAGTACTTC. Its translation is CSAGQAYEQYF. The chain carries TRBV29-1 and TRBJ2-7; 7 positions agree with TRBD1. Germline V CDR1 and CDR2: SQVTM, ANQGSEA. The V gene end was trimmed by 7 bases and the J gene end by 2 bases; junction bases not matched to a gene: 2. This CDR3 spans 11 amino acids.

There are many counts of this clonotype. This chain uses TRBV6-1 with TRBJ2-3; the D is unclear. The length of the CDR3 is 12 residues. In germline, CDR1 is MNHNS, CDR2 SASEGT. The germline V and J ends were trimmed by 6 bases and 4 bases, with 8 bases remaining between them. In nucleotides, the CDR3 is TGTGCCAGCAGCCTTTCCGCAGATACGCAGTATTTT. Translating gives CASSLSADTQYF.

This clonotype was counted at least ten times. V is TRBV4-3 and J is TRBJ1-5; D is ambiguous. The CDR3 length is 18 residues. Germline lookup yields CDR1 LGHNA and CDR2 YSLEER. V was clipped by 3 bases and J by 0 bases, with 18 bases between them. In DNA, the CDR3 is TGCGCCAGCAGCCATAGCCCGCAAGGACCCGGTAGCAATCAGCCCCAGCATTTT. It specifies CASSHSPQGPGSNQPQHF.

This clonotype showed up many times. The chain employs TRBV11-2 and TRBJ2-1, with D unclear. Germline loops: CDR1 SGHAT, CDR2 FQNNGV. The CDR3 spans 11 residues. V was pared by 5 bases and J by 9 bases, with 8 bases between. The chain's CDR3 is CASSLRSEQFF. The CDR3 coding sequence is TGTGCCAGCAGCCTCCGAAGTGAGCAGTTCTTC.

At least ten counts were recorded for this clonotype. CDR3: CASSWGDRGHYEQYF. The CDR3 DNA reads TGTGCCAGCAGCTGGGGGGACAGGGGCCACTACGAGCAGTACTTC. This rearrangement joins TRBV7-9 to TRBJ2-7, with 10 positions matching TRBD1. CDR3 length: 15 amino acids. Germline CDR1 is SEHNR and CDR2 is FQNEAQ (reference sequence). With V trimmed by 4 bases and J by 3 bases, 6 bases remained unmatched.

The chain recombines TRBV6-2 or TRBV6-3 with TRBJ2-6, with a possible D match to TRBD1 (6 bases). Germline-derived CDR1 and CDR2 are MNHEY and SVGEGT. Trimming cost V 7 bases and J 2 bases, with 21 bases left between them. The CDR3 contains 18 residues. CDR3 loop: CASTTTGGLGTGANVLTF. CDR3 DNA: TGTGCCAGCACAACGACAGGTGGATTAGGCACTGGGGCCAACGTCCTGACTTTC.

This clonotype was observed at least ten times. The chain recombines TRBV4-2 with TRBJ2-7; 7 bases are a match to TRBD1. This CDR3 region has 15 residues. The J segment lost 0 bases and the V segment lost 0 bases, leaving 2 bases of the junction unmatched. Per the germline V gene, CDR1 is LGHNA and CDR2 is YNFKEQ. This chain's CDR3 is CASSQEGQSSYEQYF. Written as DNA, the CDR3 is TGTGCCAGCAGCCAAGAGGGACAGAGCTCCTACGAGCAGTACTTC.

This clonotype was counted between two and nine times. The V call is TRBV20-1, the J call TRBJ2-3; D is possibly TRBD1 (6 bases). The CDR3 extends over 14 amino acids. V lost 5 bases and J lost 1, with 13 bases in between. From germline, CDR1 is DFQATT and CDR2 SNEGSKA (reference sequence). The CDR3 here is CSAFGQSRTDTQYF. DNA of the CDR3: TGCAGTGCTTTCGGACAGTCCCGCACAGATACGCAGTATTTT.

This clonotype has at least ten counts. The chain employs TRBV4-3 and TRBJ2-3; TRBD2 might be the D (7 bases). Germline CDR1 reads LGHNA; CDR2 reads YSLEER. The CDR3 has 14 residues. Deletions cut 1 base from V and 8 bases from J, with 13 bases between. The CDR3: CASSQAGGQGTQYF. The CDR3 coding sequence is TGCGCCAGCAGCCAAGCCGGGGGGCAGGGTACGCAGTATTTT.

This clonotype was detected ten times or more. This chain connects TRBV7-2 to TRBJ2-7, with D perhaps given as TRBD1 or TRBD2 (6 bases each). Germline-derived CDR1 and CDR2 are SGHTA and FQGNSA. Trimming took off 2 bases at V and 2 bases at J, with 16 bases between the two ends. CDR3 size: 16 residues. As DNA, the CDR3 is TGTGCCAGCAGCTTAAGTGGGGGGCAGGGCGCCTACGAGCAGTACTTC. Protein sequence: CASSLSGGQGAYEQYF.

This clonotype was counted only a few times. The chain carries TRBV11-2 and TRBJ2-1, with 9 nucleotides matching TRBD1. The CDR3 sequence is 13 residues long. The V segment lost 4 bases and the J segment 10 bases; nucleotides outside the gene matches: 5. From germline, CDR1 is SGHAT and CDR2 FQNNGV. In DNA form, the CDR3 reads TGTGCCAGCAGCTATGACACAGGGGGCGAGCAGTTCTTC. Translated, it gives CASSYDTGGEQFF. The entire variable domain, with the rest obtained from reference TRBV11-2 and TRBJ2-1, is as follows: EAGVAQSPRYKIIEKRQSVAFWCNPISGHATLYWYQQILGQGPKLLIQFQNNGVVDDSQLPKDRFSAERLKGVDSTLKIQPAKLEDSAVYLCASSYDTGGEQFFGPGTRLTVL.

This clonotype was seen repeatedly, ten times or more. This chain joins TRBV29-1 and TRBJ2-3; 9 nucleotides agree with TRBD1. The CDR3 runs 14 residues. V was clipped by 2 bases and J by 3 bases; unmatched bases: 3. Germline lookup yields CDR1 SQVTM and CDR2 ANQGSEA. CDR3 sequence reads: CSVEPGQGTDTQYF. The CDR3 DNA follows: TGCAGCGTTGAACCCGGACAGGGGACAGATACGCAGTATTTT.

This clonotype was seen a handful of times. The V gene is TRBV2, the J gene TRBJ2-1, with TRBD1 identical over 8 bases. With 2 bases clipped from V and 8 bases from J, the junction kept 8 bases outside the gene matches. Germline V gene data show CDR1 as SNHLY and CDR2 as FYNNEI. The CDR3 runs 15 residues. The CDR3 loop reads CASSEIRGRGDEQFF. In DNA form, the CDR3 reads TGTGCCAGCAGTGAAATCAGGGGGCGAGGCGATGAGCAGTTCTTC.

This rearrangement joins TRBV4-3 to TRBJ2-1; the D gene is possibly TRBD1 (6 bases). V was clipped by 0 bases and J by 7 bases, with 13 bases between them. Germline V gives CDR1 LGHNA, CDR2 YSLEER. This CDR3 is 15 amino acids long. The CDR3 DNA follows: TGCGCCAGCAGCCAAGATACAGGGTTCAGGAATGAGCAGTTCTTC. Its protein is CASSQDTGFRNEQFF.

Only a few counts were recorded for this clonotype. V and J are TRBV20-1 and TRBJ1-5, with 10 bases that match TRBD1. This CDR3 contains 15 residues. V trimming: 3 bases; J trimming: 5 bases; junction bases outside the gene matches: 7. Germline V lookup: CDR1 DFQATT, CDR2 SNEGSKA (reference sequence). CDR3 nucleotides: TGCAGTGCTAGCGACAGAGGACAGGGGGATCAGCCCCAGCATTTT. The encoded protein is CSASDRGQGDQPQHF.

The CDR3: CATRFGREQFF. The CDR3 nucleotides read TGTGCCACTAGGTTCGGGCGAGAGCAGTTCTTC. V gene TRBV6-5 combines with J gene TRBJ2-1, with D uncertain. With 10 bases removed from V and 10 bases from J, the gap between germline ends came to 14 bases. The CDR3 loop spans 11 amino acids. Per germline, CDR1 MNHEY and CDR2 SVGAGI.

This clonotype showed up many times. The genes are TRBV3-1 and TRBJ1-4; TRBD1 matches 7 bases. The CDR3 contains 14 residues. Germline assignment: CDR1 LGHDT and CDR2 YNNKEL (reference sequence). The ends lost 6 bases at V and 4 bases at J; junction bases unmatched: 5. The CDR3 DNA sequence: TGTGCCAGCAGGCGCGGGACAGATAATGAAAAACTGTTTTTT. It specifies CASRRGTDNEKLFF.

In this sample, this clonotype turned up many times. The rearrangement uses TRBV2 and TRBJ1-5, with 7 bases matching TRBD1. The CDR3 sequence is 15 residues long. CDR1 SNHLY and CDR2 FYNNEI come from the germline V gene. J was trimmed by 0 bases and V by 5 bases; bases with no gene match: 4. The chain's CDR3 is CASSRDSYSNQPQHF. CDR3 sequence (DNA): TGTGCCAGCAGTCGGGACAGTTATAGCAATCAGCCCCAGCATTTT.